This T cell receptor beta chain was profiled in a study of blood T cell repertoires in COVID-19 (dated by TCRdb to the early 2020s). Study-level background: Samples covering the acute and convalescent phases of COVID-19 were provided by collaborators in the United States, Italy and Spain. Sample metadata almost always included a de-identified subject ID, COVID-19 status, age in years and sex. The repertoires were made available in a free public database intended to serve as a resource for research on the immune response to SARS-CoV-2. The material from the prospective study consisted of cDNA or gDNA derived from T cells, B-cell-depleted T cells, or PBMCs. Samples came from the ongoing ImmuneRACE study (first 160 participants) plus 1,254 subjects from 6 global collaborators. Deeply sampled blood TCRbeta repertoires from subjects exposed to, actively infected with, or recovered from COVID-19 were included in the dataset. Where available, HLA class I and class II types were obtained from metadata supplied by the sample provider rather than from assay-based typing. General study outcomes and caveats: The quantity of clinical and demographic metadata differed by source and by participant and was supplied without curation.

The immunoSEQ Assay, a bias-controlled multiplex PCR, was used to amplify TCRbeta CDR3 regions from genomic DNA. In the authors' own workflow: Within the assay, amplification of reference gene primers was used to estimate how many nucleated cells each sample contained. To quantify the absolute abundance of each unique TCRbeta CDR3 rearrangement, sequence reads were collapsed and filtered. Productive Simpson clonality was computed per sample as the square root of Simpson's diversity index over productive rearrangements. TCRdb limited this immuneACCESS table to in-frame rearrangements with V and J called. A share of clones is missing; checked studies link under half to unresolved V genes, and the rest is unexplained. That table gives V, J and clone size, and the DNA gave D and trimming. This sample lists some 180,000 clones; around 78% were detected once. The ten largest make up 2.8% of the sample.

With regard to this clone: The antigen this receptor binds is unknown. No base quality values were provided; no much bigger clone lies one nucleotide off.

Each collaborating institution followed its own protocols to collect whole blood in K2EDTA tubes. For TCRbeta analysis, collaborators shipped samples as frozen whole blood, isolated PBMCs, or DNA extracted from either of those sample types. Including the terminal cysteine and phenylalanine, the CDR3 comprises 14 residues. Just the 42-base CDR3 DNA is kept, in frame starting at base 1. V drops 5 bases and J drops 6 bases, leaving 14 bases in between. The germline V gene encodes CDR1 MNHEY and CDR2 SVGEGT. This sequence was found in an elderly woman with active or convalescent COVID-19. The chain links TRBV6-2 or TRBV6-3 with TRBJ1-5; the D gene is possibly TRBD1, with 5 bases matching. Sequenced sample: peripheral blood. The CDR3 protein sequence reads: CASSKQVPGQPQHF. DNA sequence: TGTGCCAGCAGTAAACAGGTGCCTGGTCAGCCCCAGCATTTT.